This T cell receptor (beta chain) was obtained from a study of shared clonotypes between healthy human individuals. Across the whole study: Plates per donor: three CD4 naive, three CD4 memory, two CD8 naive, one CD8 memory.

Among the donors, all were Caucasian adults who lived in Nashville, Tennessee. TCRdb keeps only in-frame clones here, not all; method: immunoSEQ multiplex PCR. The table shows some 200,000 clones, with 85% to 95% occurring only once. The J segment lost 7 bases and the V segment lost 4 bases, leaving 8 bases of the junction unmatched. Germline V gives CDR1 SGHDT, CDR2 YYEEEE. The CDR3 runs 16 residues. Regarding the study as a whole: It was anticipated that sequencing depth would influence how many clonotypes donors shared.

Worth noting for this clone: What it binds is not known.

Sequenced input: naive CD4+ T cells sorted from blood. The subset was: CD45RA+ positively selected. The sequence derives from a woman aged 25 to 39 in good health. The J gene is TRBJ2-1, the V gene TRBV5-6, with TRBD2 identical over 13 bases. DNA for the CDR3: TGTGCCAGCAGCGTACGGACTAGCGGGAGATATAATGAGCAGTTCTTC. Encoded protein: CASSVRTSGRYNEQFF.